These 30 T cell receptor beta chains came from one sample sequenced in a study of blood T cells in healthy people across ages. The use of a sample-barcoded 5' primer and a J-beta primer mix characterized a second PCR of roughly 6 to 11 cycles. A single record per CDR3 protein comes from TCRdb applying MiXCR to the 5' RACE reads. Here the sample spans around 1.5 million distinct CDR3 sequences, roughly a third being singletons. The sequenced material came from blood. These receptors all come from a woman in her twenties or thirties in good health.

The V call is TRBV7-6, the J call TRBJ2-7, with 11 positions matching TRBD1. This CDR3 spans 16 amino acids. V dropped 1 base and J dropped 3; count of bases not matched to a gene: 5. Germline V CDR1 and CDR2: SGHVS, FNYEAQ. CDR3 DNA sequence: TGTGCCAGCAGCTTAGAAGTGGGGACAGGGGGCTACGAGCAGTACTTC. This codes for CASSLEVGTGGYEQYF.

This clonotype has just a few counts. The chain joins TRBV9 to TRBJ2-5; D not certain. The V and J ends lost 3 bases and 0 bases respectively, with 9 bases between them. The length of the CDR3 is 14 residues. CDR1 SGDLS and CDR2 YYNGEE come from the germline V gene. The CDR3 sequence is CASSAGLNQETQYF. The CDR3 nucleotides read TGTGCCAGCAGCGCCGGGCTTAACCAAGAGACCCAGTACTTC.

This clonotype occurred a few times. CDR3 in DNA: TGTGCCAGCAGTTACCTCGGGAACGAGCAGTACTTC. Protein: CASSYLGNEQYF. The J gene is TRBJ2-7, the V gene TRBV6-2 or TRBV6-3; tentatively, D is TRBD2 (5 bases). Per germline, CDR1 MNHEY and CDR2 SVGEGT. This CDR3 is built from 12 residues. V lost 2 bases and J 5 bases, leaving 7 bases between the germline ends.

The genes are TRBV7-6 and TRBJ2-3; TRBD2 agrees at 7 bases. The V segment lost 0 bases and the J segment 4 bases; nucleotides outside the gene matches: 13. Germline lookup yields CDR1 SGHVS and CDR2 FNYEAQ. This CDR3 is 18 amino acids long. The CDR3 region has the DNA TGTGCCAGCAGCTTAGCGGGGAGGGCGCGATTCAATCCAGATACGCAGTATTTT. As protein: CASSLAGRARFNPDTQYF.

CDR3 sequence: CASSARGSGEQYF. The CDR3 DNA follows: TGTGCCAGCAGCGCTCGGGGGAGCGGCGAGCAGTACTTC. The chain carries TRBV9 and TRBJ2-7; a possible D gene is TRBD2 (6 bases). The germline V and J ends were trimmed by 3 bases and 6 bases, with 13 bases remaining between them. The CDR3 loop spans 13 amino acids. Germline CDR1 SGDLS, CDR2 YYNGEE. Full variable domain (rest looked up from reference TRBV9 and TRBJ2-7): DSGVTQTPKHLITATGQRVTLRCSPRSGDLSVYWYQQSLDQGLQFLIQYYNGEERAKGNILERFSAQQFPDLHSELNLSSLELGDSALYFCASSARGSGEQYFGPGTRLTVT.

The chain carries TRBV5-4 and TRBJ1-1; D unclear. Germline lookup yields CDR1 SGHNT and CDR2 YYREEE (reference sequence). V was clipped by 9 bases and J by 7 bases, with 19 bases between them. The CDR3 extends over 13 amino acids. The DNA of the CDR3 is TGTGCCACCTTCGGTGGAACGCGAAGTGAAGCTTTCTTT. This codes for CATFGGTRSEAFF.

The chain is built from TRBV29-1 and TRBJ2-2; the D is unclear. The germline gives CDR1 SQVTM, CDR2 ANQGSEA. The CDR3 totals 13 residues. The ends were cut back, 7 bases at V and 7 bases at J, with 16 bases in the middle. The CDR3 DNA is TGCAGCGCATTCATTAGTGGGTTCGGGGAGCTGTTTTTT. Its translation is CSAFISGFGELFF.

V gene TRBV2 combines with J gene TRBJ2-1; D unresolved. The CDR3 runs to 8 residues. Per the germline V gene, CDR1 is SNHLY and CDR2 is FYNNEI. Trimming cost V 8 bases and J 15 bases, with 8 bases left between them. The CDR3 loop reads CASSSRFF. Here the CDR3 DNA reads TGTGCCAGCTCGAGCCGGTTCTTC.

With regard to this clonotype: This clone may be a read error of a much larger clone one base away. This chain's CDR3 is CSVGKGTGIQYF. The CDR3 DNA is TGCAGCGTTGGGAAGGGAACCGGCATTCAGTACTTC. V is TRBV29-1 and J is TRBJ2-4; D gene ambiguous. This CDR3 is built from 12 residues. CDR1 and CDR2 (germline): SQVTM, ANQGSEA. The V gene lost 4 bases and the J gene lost 9 bases, with 13 bases spanning the gap.

The chain couples TRBV28 to TRBJ1-5, with unresolved D. Germline V lookup: CDR1 MDHEN, CDR2 SYDVKM. Deletions cut 4 bases from V and 3 bases from J, with 10 bases between. The CDR3 runs to 14 residues. In DNA, the CDR3 is TGTGCCAGCAGTTCGCGTTTGAACAATCAGCCCCAGCATTTT. It specifies CASSSRLNNQPQHF.

The genes are TRBV20-1 and TRBJ1-2; 8 bases match TRBD1. Germline-derived CDR1 and CDR2 are DFQATT and SNEGSKA (reference sequence). After removal of 1 base from V and 0 bases from J, the junction contained 7 bases not matched to a gene. The CDR3 totals 16 residues. CDR3 DNA: TGCAGTGCTAGAGCGCGGGGACAGGCTTCTAACTATGGCTACACCTTC. Its protein is CSARARGQASNYGYTF.

The rearrangement joins TRBV4-2 to TRBJ2-2; D not resolved. The CDR3 has 15 amino acids. CDR1 and CDR2 (germline): LGHNA, YNFKEQ. V lost 0 bases, J lost 0 bases, and 5 bases lay in between. The CDR3 DNA follows: TGTGCCAGCAGCCAAGACGGATCGAACACCGGGGAGCTGTTTTTT. Translating it yields CASSQDGSNTGELFF.

This clonotype occurred a few times. This sequence joins TRBV20-1 and TRBJ2-7; weak D call: TRBD1 (5 bases). The CDR3 totals 16 residues. Trimming left V 6 bases short and J 2 bases short, with 23 bases between. The germline gives CDR1 DFQATT, CDR2 SNEGSKA (reference sequence). DNA for the CDR3: TGCAGTGCCCTCGACCGTCCGACACGGACAACCTACGAGCAGTACTTC. Translated, it gives CSALDRPTRTTYEQYF.

Worth noting for this clonotype: At one end the junction does not follow the germline gene, possibly because of a read error. The V and J genes are TRBV7-9 and TRBJ2-3; D might be TRBD1 (6 bases). Germline V gene data show CDR1 as SEHNR and CDR2 as FQNEAQ (reference sequence). The CDR3 has 15 amino acids. CDR3 sequence (DNA): TGTGCCAGCAGCTTACTCGGGACACGAACAGATACGCAGGATTTT. This codes for CASSLLGTRTDTQDF.

The chain is built from TRBV6-1 and TRBJ2-1, with 9 bases matching TRBD2. This CDR3 region has 17 residues. The V segment lost 6 bases and the J segment 6 bases; nucleotides outside the gene matches: 15. CDR1 and CDR2 from the germline V gene are MNHNS and SASEGT. This CDR3 reads CASRKSLAGTMANEQFF. CDR3 bases: TGTGCCAGCAGAAAGAGTCTAGCGGGGACTATGGCCAATGAGCAGTTCTTC.

This clonotype occurred once. The chain is built from TRBV11-2 and TRBJ2-1; the D is unclear. Trimming took off 5 bases at V and 8 bases at J, with 16 bases between the two ends. The CDR3 is 14 residues long. Germline CDR1 reads SGHAT; CDR2 reads FQNNGV. The DNA of the CDR3 is TGTGCCAGCAGCCCCCGGACCTTAGGCGATGAGCAGTTCTTC. Translating it yields CASSPRTLGDEQFF. Full variable domain (remainder filled in from reference TRBV11-2 and TRBJ2-1): EAGVAQSPRYKIIEKRQSVAFWCNPISGHATLYWYQQILGQGPKLLIQFQNNGVVDDSQLPKDRFSAERLKGVDSTLKIQPAKLEDSAVYLCASSPRTLGDEQFFGPGTRLTVL.

The V call is TRBV20-1, the J call TRBJ2-1; 7 bases map to TRBD2. This CDR3 has 15 residues. V dropped 1 base and J dropped 5; count of bases not matched to a gene: 8. CDR1 is DFQATT, CDR2 SNEGSKA, per germline (reference sequence). The CDR3 sequence is CSARGPASGHNEQFF. CDR3 bases: TGCAGTGCTAGAGGGCCGGCTAGCGGACACAATGAGCAGTTCTTC.

This clonotype was recorded only once. This chain links TRBV6-5 with TRBJ1-2; TRBD1 might be the D (5 bases). The CDR3 loop spans 12 amino acids. Germline-derived CDR1 and CDR2 are MNHEY and SVGAGI. Trimming took off 8 bases at V and 6 bases at J, with 13 bases between the two ends. The CDR3 sequence: CASGGPLHGYTF. The CDR3 DNA reads as TGTGCCAGCGGGGGACCTCTACATGGCTACACCTTC.

In its sample, this clonotype was seen a few times. The chain links TRBV7-8 to TRBJ2-1; D possibly corresponds to TRBD2 (6 bases). The ends were cut back, 0 bases at V and 12 bases at J, with 24 bases in the middle. Germline V gene sequence: CDR1 SGHVS, CDR2 FQNEAQ. The CDR3 sequence is 17 residues long. In DNA form, the CDR3 reads TGTGCCAGCAGCTTAGCTTCCGCGGGACCCTCTCAAAGGGGGCAGTTCTTC. Its translation: CASSLASAGPSQRGQFF.

The chain recombines TRBV11-2 with TRBJ2-1; 8 bases align to TRBD2. Germline V CDR1 and CDR2: SGHAT, FQNNGV. Losses at the gene ends were 1 base for V and 8 bases for J; bases not matched to a gene: 7. CDR3 length equals 15 residues. The CDR3 spells CASSLAGGEFDEQFF. The CDR3 bases are TGTGCCAGCAGCTTAGCGGGGGGGGAATTCGATGAGCAGTTCTTC.

This chain links TRBV6-1 with TRBJ2-5; possible D gene TRBD1, 6 bases. The J call may be incorrect, as the DNA end agrees better with TRBJ2-7. CDR3 length equals 17 residues. Germline V gene data show CDR1 as MNHNS and CDR2 as SASEGT. As DNA, the CDR3 is TGTGCCAGCAGTGAAGCGGGACAAGAAGGGTGGAAGGCCGAGCAGTACTTC. This sequence encodes CASSEAGQEGWKAEQYF.

DNA of the CDR3: TGTGCCAGCAGCTCCGCGACGCGGGGGGCGTTGGAGACCCAGTACTTC. It encodes CASSSATRGALETQYF. The chain is built from TRBV5-4 and TRBJ2-7; 8 nucleotides align to TRBD2. The J call is in doubt because the DNA end fits TRBJ2-5 better. The CDR3 is 16 amino acids. CDR1 and CDR2 from the germline V gene are SGHNT and YYREEE (reference sequence).

The J gene is TRBJ2-1, the V gene TRBV7-2, with D possibly matching TRBD2 (5 bases). Trimming removed 5 bases at V and 1 base at J, with 21 bases between. Germline-derived CDR1 and CDR2 are SGHTA and FQGNSA. The CDR3 loop spans 18 amino acids. CDR3 loop: CASSPGGSDVVSYNEQFF. CDR3 sequence (DNA): TGTGCCAGCAGCCCAGGAGGTTCGGATGTGGTATCCTACAATGAGCAGTTCTTC.

The genes are TRBV20-1 and TRBJ2-3; 11 nucleotides line up with TRBD2. With V trimmed by 3 bases and J by 6 bases, 11 bases remained unmatched. Per germline, CDR1 DFQATT and CDR2 SNEGSKA (reference sequence). This CDR3 is 16 amino acids long. The CDR3 protein is CSASRLLAGELDTQYF. The DNA of the CDR3 is TGCAGTGCTAGTCGCCTACTAGCGGGAGAATTGGATACGCAGTATTTT.

V usage is TRBV7-6 and J usage is TRBJ2-1, with TRBD2 identical over 13 bases. The CDR3 totals 17 residues. The V gene's germline CDR1 is SGHVS and CDR2 FNYEAQ. The junction had 10 bases not matched to a gene; V was cut back by 5 bases and J by 6 bases. CDR3 DNA: TGTGCCAGCAGCGGGTTCGGGACTAGCGGGGTCCCCAATGAGCAGTTCTTC. Translation gives CASSGFGTSGVPNEQFF.

This chain connects TRBV5-5 to TRBJ1-4, with D uncertain. V lost 4 bases to trimming and J lost 12 bases, with 22 bases between them. This CDR3 region has 15 residues. Germline CDR1 is SGHKS and CDR2 is YYEKEE (reference sequence). CDR3 protein: CASSGGRGVMKELFF. CDR3 sequence (DNA): TGTGCCAGCAGCGGAGGTCGGGGAGTAATGAAGGAACTGTTTTTT.

This clonotype has more than one count but fewer than ten. The V call is TRBV6-4, the J call TRBJ1-2; TRBD1 agrees at 11 bases. Germline V CDR1 and CDR2: MRHNA, SNTAGT. The length of the CDR3 is 14 residues. V was clipped by 4 bases and J by 6 bases; unmatched bases: 4. In nucleotides, the CDR3 is TGTGCCAGCAGTGTCGGACAGGGGGCGGATGGCTACACCTTC. Encoded protein: CASSVGQGADGYTF.

The V call is TRBV20-1, the J call TRBJ1-2; D gene unclear. The CDR3 spans 8 residues. The germline V gene encodes CDR1 DFQATT and CDR2 SNEGSKA (reference sequence). CDR3 sequence reads: CSPYGYTF. The CDR3 bases are TGCAGCCCTTACGGCTACACCTTC.

This clonotype was seen a few times. V usage is TRBV7-9 and J usage is TRBJ2-3; D unclear. The V and J ends lost 5 bases and 0 bases respectively, with 12 bases between them. This CDR3 region has 15 residues. The germline V gene encodes CDR1 SEHNR and CDR2 FQNEAQ (reference sequence). This CDR3 is CASSHPKRSTDTQYF. For the CDR3, the DNA is TGTGCCAGCAGCCACCCGAAGAGGAGCACAGATACGCAGTATTTT.

The CDR3 sequence is CASSPRTSLGADTQYF. In DNA form, the CDR3 reads TGTGCCAGCAGTCCCAGGACCTCCCTAGGCGCAGATACGCAGTATTTT. This chain uses TRBV12-3 or TRBV12-4 with TRBJ2-3; D gene unclear. Between the trimmed V and J ends, which lost 5 bases and 4 bases, there was a span of 19 bases. The CDR3 spans 16 residues.